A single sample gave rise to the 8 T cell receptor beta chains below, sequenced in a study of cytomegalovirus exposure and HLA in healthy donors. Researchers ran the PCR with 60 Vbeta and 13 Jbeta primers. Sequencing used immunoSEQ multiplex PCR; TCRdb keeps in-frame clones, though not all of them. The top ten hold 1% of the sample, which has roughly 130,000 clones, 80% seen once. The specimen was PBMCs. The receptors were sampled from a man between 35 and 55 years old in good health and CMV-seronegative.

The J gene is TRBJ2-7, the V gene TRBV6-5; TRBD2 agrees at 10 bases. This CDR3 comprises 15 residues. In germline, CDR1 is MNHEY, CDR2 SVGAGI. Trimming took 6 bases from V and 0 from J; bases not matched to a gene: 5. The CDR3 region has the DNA TGTGCCAGCAGGGTAGCGGGGGGCAGCTCCTACGAGCAGTACTTC. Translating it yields CASRVAGGSSYEQYF.

CDR3 coding DNA: TGCAGCGTTGCCCCTGCAGGGGCGGGTGAAAAACTGTTTTTT. Its protein product is CSVAPAGAGEKLFF. V and J are TRBV29-1 and TRBJ1-4; a possible D gene is TRBD1 (6 bases). Trimming took off 4 bases at V and 7 bases at J, with 16 bases between the two ends. The length of the CDR3 is 14 residues. Germline-derived CDR1 and CDR2 are SQVTM and ANQGSEA.

CDR3 sequence reads: CASSLVAGEVGNEQFF. CDR3 in DNA: TGCGCCAGCAGCTTGGTAGCGGGAGAGGTGGGAAATGAGCAGTTCTTC. This rearrangement joins TRBV5-1 to TRBJ2-1; the match to TRBD2 covers 9 bases. Looked up from germline, CDR1 is SGHRS and CDR2 is YFSETQ. V trimming: 0 bases; J trimming: 7 bases; junction bases outside the gene matches: 8. The CDR3 consists of 16 residues.

Written as DNA, the CDR3 is TGCGCCAGCAGCTTTCCTAGCGGGAGGGGATCGGCTTCCTACAATGAGCAGTTCTTC. Amino acids: CASSFPSGRGSASYNEQFF. The rearrangement links TRBV5-1 to TRBJ2-1; TRBD2 matches 12 bases. CDR3 size: 19 residues. Germline values: CDR1 SGHRS, CDR2 YFSETQ. V shed 2 bases and J 1 base; nucleotides not matched to a gene: 10.

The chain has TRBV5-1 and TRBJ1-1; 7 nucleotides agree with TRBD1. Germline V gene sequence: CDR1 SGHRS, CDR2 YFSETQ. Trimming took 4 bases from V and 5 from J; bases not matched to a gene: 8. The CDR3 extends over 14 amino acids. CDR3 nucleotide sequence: TGCGCCAGCAGCAGAAGGGACAGTGGGACTGAAGCTTTCTTT. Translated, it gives CASSRRDSGTEAFF.

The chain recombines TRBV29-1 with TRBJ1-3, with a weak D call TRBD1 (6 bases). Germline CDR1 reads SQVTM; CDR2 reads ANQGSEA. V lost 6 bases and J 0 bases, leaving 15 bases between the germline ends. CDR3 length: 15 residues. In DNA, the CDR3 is TGCAGCGTAGGAACCGGGACAAGCTCTGGAAACACCATATATTTT. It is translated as CSVGTGTSSGNTIYF.

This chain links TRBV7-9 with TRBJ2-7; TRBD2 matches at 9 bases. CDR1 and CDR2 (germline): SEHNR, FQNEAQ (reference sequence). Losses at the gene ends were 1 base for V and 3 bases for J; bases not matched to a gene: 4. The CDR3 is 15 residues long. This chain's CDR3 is CASSLVAGEFYEQYF. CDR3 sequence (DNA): TGTGCCAGCAGCTTAGTAGCGGGAGAGTTCTACGAGCAGTACTTC.

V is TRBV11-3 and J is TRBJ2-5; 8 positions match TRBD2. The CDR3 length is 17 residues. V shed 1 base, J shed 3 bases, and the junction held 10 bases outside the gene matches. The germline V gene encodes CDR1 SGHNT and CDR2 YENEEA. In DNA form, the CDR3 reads TGTGCCAGCAGCTTAGTCCCGGGGACTAGAAGGAAAGAGACCCAGTACTTC. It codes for CASSLVPGTRRKETQYF.